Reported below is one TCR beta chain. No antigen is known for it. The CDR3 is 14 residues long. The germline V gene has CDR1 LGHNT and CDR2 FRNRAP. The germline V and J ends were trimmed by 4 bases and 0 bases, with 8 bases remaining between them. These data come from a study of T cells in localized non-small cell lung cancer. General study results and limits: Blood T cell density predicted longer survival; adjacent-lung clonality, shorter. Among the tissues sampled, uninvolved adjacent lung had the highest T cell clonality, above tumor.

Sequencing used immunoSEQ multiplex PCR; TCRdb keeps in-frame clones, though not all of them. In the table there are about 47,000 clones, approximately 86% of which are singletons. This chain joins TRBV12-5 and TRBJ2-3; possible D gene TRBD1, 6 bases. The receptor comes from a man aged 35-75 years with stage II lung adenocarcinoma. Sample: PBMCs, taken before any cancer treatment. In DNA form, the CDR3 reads TGTGCTAGTGGTTGGGACACCAGCACAGATACGCAGTATTTT. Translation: CASGWDTSTDTQYF. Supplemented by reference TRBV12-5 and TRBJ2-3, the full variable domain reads DARVTQTPRHKVTEMGQEVTMRCQPILGHNTVFWYRQTMMQGLELLAYFRNRAPLDDSGMPKDRFSAEMPDATLATLKIQPSEPRDSAVYFCASGWDTSTDTQYFGPGTRLTVL.